Below, 25 T cell receptor beta chains from the same sample are listed, as sequenced in a study of cytomegalovirus exposure and HLA in healthy donors. The PCR employed 60 Vbeta primers together with 13 Jbeta primers. TCRdb's table, derived via immunoSEQ multiplex PCR, lists solely in-frame clones and lacks some. Seen here are about 160,000 clones, more than 70% observed once, and the top ten hold roughly 6.3%. Specimen: PBMCs. The receptors stem from a male donor in good health and CMV-seropositive.

The chain joins TRBV27 to TRBJ2-7; TRBD2 is a possible D gene (6 bases). The CDR3 is 17 amino acids. Deletions cut 2 bases from V and 2 bases from J, with 19 bases between. Germline CDR1 and CDR2: MNHEY and SMNVEV (reference sequence). CDR3 loop: CASSLKALRELPYEQYF. CDR3 DNA: TGTGCCAGCAGTTTAAAGGCCCTACGGGAGTTACCCTACGAGCAGTACTTC.

V is TRBV14 and J is TRBJ2-7; TRBD1 matches at 12 bases. Germline-derived CDR1 and CDR2 are SGHDN and FVKESK. The CDR3 has 18 residues. V lost 6 bases to trimming and J lost 0 bases; unmatched junction nucleotides: 12. CDR3 nucleotide sequence: TGTGCCAGCAGTCGGGACAGGGGGCGAAGCGGGAGCTCCTACGAGCAGTACTTC. Its protein product is CASSRDRGRSGSSYEQYF. The variable domain in full, completed from reference TRBV14 and TRBJ2-7, reads EAGVTQFPSHSVIEKGQTVTLRCDPISGHDNLYWYRRVMGKEIKFLLHFVKESKQDESGMPNNRFLAERTGGTYSTLKVQPAELEDSGVYFCASSRDRGRSGSSYEQYFGPGTRLTVT.

The V and J genes are TRBV2 and TRBJ2-5, with 8 bases matching TRBD2. V lost 0 bases, J lost 5 bases, and 8 bases stayed unmatched. Germline-derived CDR1 and CDR2 are SNHLY and FYNNEI. This CDR3 has 16 residues. CDR3 loop: CASSEASGGKWETQYF. The CDR3 DNA reads TGTGCCAGCAGTGAAGCCTCGGGGGGGAAATGGGAGACCCAGTACTTC.

This clone was recorded a few times. This sequence joins TRBV19 and TRBJ1-2, with 8 bases aligning to TRBD1. Germline-derived CDR1 and CDR2 are LNHDA and SQIVND (reference sequence). With V trimmed by 11 bases and J by 5 bases, 13 bases remained unmatched. This CDR3 has 14 residues. Written as DNA, the CDR3 is TGTGCCTGCAACTCGGGACAGGCCAGGTATGGCTACACCTTC. This gives the protein CACNSGQARYGYTF.

This clone appeared once. CDR3 in DNA: TGTGCCAGCAGCCGAACTAGGATTGATGAGCAGTTCTTC. Residues: CASSRTRIDEQFF. The gene calls are TRBV25-1 and TRBJ2-1; possible D gene TRBD2, 5 bases. CDR1 and CDR2 from the germline V gene are MGHDK and SYGVNS. This CDR3 is built from 13 residues. The ends were cut back, 6 bases at V and 8 bases at J, with 14 bases in the middle.

V is TRBV29-1 and J is TRBJ1-1, with 10 bases lining up with TRBD1. CDR3 length: 15 amino acids. Germline-derived CDR1 and CDR2 are SQVTM and ANQGSEA. V lost 6 bases to trimming and J lost 0 bases; unmatched junction nucleotides: 7. The CDR3 coding sequence is TGCAGCGTAGCCGGGACAGGGGTCATGAACACTGAAGCTTTCTTT. It yields the protein CSVAGTGVMNTEAFF.

The chain has TRBV5-1 and TRBJ1-1; 7 bases match TRBD1. CDR3 length: 14 amino acids. V shed 0 bases, J shed 5 bases, and the junction held 4 bases outside the gene matches. CDR1 is SGHRS and CDR2 is YFSETQ in the germline V gene. This chain's CDR3 is CASSLEGALTEAFF. CDR3 nucleotide sequence: TGCGCCAGCAGCTTGGAGGGGGCGCTTACTGAAGCTTTCTTT.

The chain carries TRBV4-1 and TRBJ2-5, with unresolved D. The DNA end is a closer match to TRBJ2-7, so the J assignment may be wrong. The CDR3 is made up of 15 amino acids. Germline CDR1 is MGHRA and CDR2 is YSYEKL. CDR3 amino acids: CASSQGASKSYEQYF. The CDR3 bases are TGCGCCAGCAGCCAAGGGGCCTCGAAGTCCTACGAGCAGTACTTC.

The DNA of the CDR3 is TGTGCCGCCGGGTCTGGGGAGCAGTACTTC. Translated, it gives CAAGSGEQYF. This sequence joins TRBV6-1 and TRBJ2-7; D is unclear. Germline CDR1 and CDR2: MNHNS and SASEGT. Trimming removed 11 bases from V and 7 bases from J, with 12 bases in between. The CDR3 totals 10 residues.

The chain joins TRBV18 to TRBJ1-3; TRBD1 is a possible D gene (6 bases). Trimming took 3 bases from V and 0 from J, leaving 18 bases between them. Germline values: CDR1 KGHSH, CDR2 LQKENI. The CDR3 is 18 residues long. Written as DNA, the CDR3 is TGTGCCAGCTCACCCCTTCCGGACAGCCTGAGCTCTGGAAACACCATATATTTT. This translates into CASSPLPDSLSSGNTIYF.

The rearrangement uses TRBV4-1 and TRBJ2-7; 9 nucleotides match TRBD2. The CDR3 consists of 17 residues. V lost 0 bases and J lost 2; bases outside the gene matches: 8. The germline CDR1 and CDR2 sequences are MGHRA and YSYEKL. CDR3 in DNA: TGCGCCAGCAGCCAAGAGCCCTGGGCTAGCGGGGCCTACGAGCAGTACTTC. It specifies CASSQEPWASGAYEQYF.

This sequence joins TRBV11-1 and TRBJ1-5; tentative D call: TRBD1 (6 bases). V lost 1 base and J 2 bases, leaving 9 bases between the germline ends. The length of the CDR3 is 15 residues. Per germline, CDR1 SGHAT and CDR2 FQDESV (reference sequence). CDR3 region: CASSLGQDRNQPQHF. CDR3 DNA sequence: TGTGCCAGCAGCTTAGGACAGGACCGCAATCAGCCCCAGCATTTT.

This clone appeared a single time. This rearrangement joins TRBV4-1 to TRBJ2-3; 12 bases map to TRBD2. Germline V gene data show CDR1 as MGHRA and CDR2 as YSYEKL. The CDR3 totals 17 residues. Germline trimming cut 3 bases from V and 2 bases from J; bases unmatched to any gene: 6. The CDR3 protein is CASSHPGTSGFTDTQYF. Written as DNA, the CDR3 is TGCGCCAGCAGCCACCCCGGGACTAGCGGGTTCACAGATACGCAGTATTTT.

As regards this clone: A read error may produce the germline difference seen at one junction end. This chain joins TRBV7-9 and TRBJ2-1, with D possibly TRBD1 on 6 matching bases. Germline V gives CDR1 SEHNR, CDR2 FQNEAQ (reference sequence). The CDR3 spans 12 residues. The DNA of the CDR3 is TGTTCCAGCAATACAGGGAACGATGAGCAGTTCTTC. This encodes CSSNTGNDEQFF.

The CDR3 protein is CASIQGAGRGSEQYF. The CDR3 DNA reads TGTGCCAGCATTCAAGGGGCCGGGAGGGGTAGCGAGCAGTACTTC. The chain carries TRBV6-1 and TRBJ2-7, with 8 positions matching TRBD2. The CDR3 runs to 15 residues. Germline CDR1 reads MNHNS; CDR2 reads SASEGT. After removal of 7 bases from V and 6 bases from J, the junction contained 14 bases not matched to a gene.

In this sample, this clone turned up a few times. This chain links TRBV10-3 with TRBJ2-7; TRBD2 is a possible D gene (6 bases). This CDR3 spans 15 amino acids. CDR1 is ENHRY, CDR2 SYGVKD, per germline. V shed 6 bases and J shed 0 bases, with 15 bases lying between them. CDR3: CAIRGSSGSSYEQYF. CDR3 DNA: TGTGCCATCAGGGGAAGTAGCGGAAGCTCCTACGAGCAGTACTTC.

The J gene is TRBJ2-1, the V gene TRBV13; 14 bases agree with TRBD2. Per the germline V gene, CDR1 is PRHDT and CDR2 is FYEKMQ (reference sequence). Trimming cost V 5 bases and J 2 bases; bases outside gene matches: 5. The CDR3 consists of 17 residues. CDR3 in amino acids: CASSQGLAGVTYNEQFF. The DNA for the CDR3 is TGTGCCAGCAGCCAGGGACTAGCGGGAGTAACCTACAATGAGCAGTTCTTC.

This clone showed up just once. This rearrangement joins TRBV5-4 to TRBJ2-2; 13 nucleotides align to TRBD2. CDR3 length: 15 residues. CDR1 SGHNT and CDR2 YYREEE come from the germline V gene (reference sequence). Germline trimming cut 2 bases from V and 11 bases from J; bases unmatched to any gene: 6. This chain's CDR3 is CASSFGTSGVRELFF. The DNA of the CDR3 is TGTGCCAGCAGCTTCGGGACTAGCGGGGTTCGTGAGCTGTTTTTT.

The chain is built from TRBV5-6 and TRBJ2-3; 12 nucleotides align to TRBD2. CDR1 is SGHDT, CDR2 YYEEEE, per germline. The CDR3 is 15 amino acids. V lost 8 bases and J lost 2; bases outside the gene matches: 6. Here the CDR3 reads CASTGLAGLTDTQYF. CDR3 in DNA: TGTGCCAGTACCGGACTAGCGGGACTCACAGATACGCAGTATTTT.

The rearrangement uses TRBV7-8 and TRBJ1-5, with a possible D match to TRBD1 (5 bases). Germline CDR1 is SGHVS and CDR2 is FQNEAQ. V lost 1 base, J lost 2 bases, and 12 bases lay in between. This CDR3 is built from 16 residues. The CDR3, as DNA: TGTGCCAGCAGCTTAGAGGGAGGGGCGGGCAATCAGCCCCAGCATTTT. Translation gives CASSLEGGAGNQPQHF.

This chain joins TRBV7-3 and TRBJ2-5; tentative D call: TRBD2 (5 bases). The assigned J gene may be wrong: the sequence end matches TRBJ2-7 better. CDR3 length: 13 amino acids. Germline V gene data show CDR1 as SGHTA and CDR2 as FQGTGA. The CDR3 bases are TGTGCCAGCAGCCCCTCCACGGGATACGAGCAGTACTTC. This translates into CASSPSTGYEQYF.

V usage is TRBV28 and J usage is TRBJ1-6, with 7 bases fitting TRBD1. The germline CDR1 and CDR2 sequences are MDHEN and SYDVKM. Trimming cost V 3 bases and J 10 bases; bases outside gene matches: 6. This CDR3 comprises 14 residues. CDR3 coding DNA: TGTGCCAGCAGTTTGGGGGACAGAGGGTCACCCCTCCACTTT. Protein sequence: CASSLGDRGSPLHF.

This chain uses TRBV11-3 with TRBJ2-1, with a weak D call TRBD1 (6 bases). Trimming removed 1 base at V and 4 bases at J, with 14 bases between. The CDR3 consists of 16 residues. Germline lookup yields CDR1 SGHNT and CDR2 YENEEA. CDR3 nucleotide sequence: TGTGCCAGCAGCTTAGTGACAGGCCGACGTTACAATGAGCAGTTCTTC. It specifies CASSLVTGRRYNEQFF. Full variable domain (remainder filled in from reference TRBV11-3 and TRBJ2-1): EAGVVQSPRYKIIEKKQPVAFWCNPISGHNTLYWYLQNLGQGPELLIRYENEEAVDDSQLPKDRFSAERLKGVDSTLKIQPAELGDSAVYLCASSLVTGRRYNEQFFGPGTRLTVL.

There are a few counts of this clone. The chain joins TRBV6-5 to TRBJ2-7; D is possibly TRBD1 (5 bases). This CDR3 contains 15 residues. Germline V gene lookup returns CDR1 MNHEY and CDR2 SVGAGI. V lost 0 bases and J lost 3, with 12 bases in between. Here the CDR3 reads CASSYSIWGFYEQYF. The CDR3 DNA reads TGTGCCAGCAGTTACTCGATATGGGGCTTCTACGAGCAGTACTTC.

The chain combines TRBV5-6 with TRBJ1-5, with D possibly matching TRBD1 (5 bases). The CDR3 covers 15 residues. From germline, CDR1 is SGHDT and CDR2 YYEEEE. Trimming cost V 2 bases and J 7 bases, with 16 bases left between them. The CDR3 here is CASSLRAGGLQPQHF. CDR3 nucleotide sequence: TGTGCCAGCAGCTTAAGGGCCGGGGGTTTACAGCCCCAGCATTTT.